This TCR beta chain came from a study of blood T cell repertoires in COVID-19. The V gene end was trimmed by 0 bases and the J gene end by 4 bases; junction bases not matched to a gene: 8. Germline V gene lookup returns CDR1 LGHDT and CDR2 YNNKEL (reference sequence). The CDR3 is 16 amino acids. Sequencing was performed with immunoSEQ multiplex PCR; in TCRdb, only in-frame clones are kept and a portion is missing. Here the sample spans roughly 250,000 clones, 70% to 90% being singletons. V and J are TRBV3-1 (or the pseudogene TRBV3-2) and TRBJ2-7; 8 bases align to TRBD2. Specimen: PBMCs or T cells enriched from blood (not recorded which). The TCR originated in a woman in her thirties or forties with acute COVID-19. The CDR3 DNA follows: TGTGCCAGCAGCCAAGATCAGGCGGGAGGACAATACGAGCAGTACGTC. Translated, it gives CASSQDQAGGQYEQYV.